The 13 T cell receptor beta chains listed next were all sequenced from one sample in a study of somatic mutations in cytotoxic T cells in rheumatoid arthritis. Only in-frame clones appear in the TCRdb table, and some are missing; sequencing was by immunoSEQ multiplex PCR. Among 20,000 to 25,000 clones listed, roughly 80% were seen once. Sample: CD8+ T cells sorted from blood. The receptors shown here come from an adult with rheumatoid arthritis.

J is TRBJ1-2 and V is TRBV7-8; D is possibly TRBD1 (5 bases). Germline V gives CDR1 SGHVS, CDR2 FQNEAQ. The V end lost 0 bases, the J end lost 6 bases, and 14 bases lay between the germline ends. The CDR3 length is 15 residues. CDR3 DNA sequence: TGTGCCAGCAGCTTAGCGGTCGGGGCAGGGAATGGCTACACCTTC. Translated: CASSLAVGAGNGYTF.

V is TRBV4-2 and J is TRBJ1-4; no definite D call. CDR1 and CDR2 from the germline V gene are LGHNA and YNFKEQ. V lost 2 bases, J lost 3 bases, and 13 bases lay in between. This CDR3 is built from 16 residues. CDR3 DNA sequence: TGTGCCAGCAGCCAAAATTCGGGAGCCCCTAATGAAAAACTGTTTTTT. Translating gives CASSQNSGAPNEKLFF.

The chain recombines TRBV6-5 with TRBJ2-3; TRBD2 agrees at 7 bases. The germline V gene has CDR1 MNHEY and CDR2 SVGAGI. V lost 5 bases and J lost 0; bases outside the gene matches: 5. The CDR3 is made up of 15 amino acids. CDR3 sequence: CASSLGRESTDTQYF. For the CDR3, the DNA is TGTGCCAGCAGTCTGGGGCGGGAGAGCACAGATACGCAGTATTTT.

The rearrangement links TRBV6-1 to TRBJ1-2; no clear D. Trimming took off 4 bases at V and 3 bases at J, with 12 bases between the two ends. Looked up from germline, CDR1 is MNHNS and CDR2 is SASEGT. The CDR3 sequence is 14 residues long. In DNA form, the CDR3 reads TGTGCCAGCAGTGCGGCAGAAGGTTACTATGGCTACACCTTC. Its protein is CASSAAEGYYGYTF.

The chain employs TRBV15 and TRBJ2-2, with TRBD1 matching over 7 bases. Trimming at V came to 1 base and at J to 2 bases, leaving 22 bases not matched to a gene. CDR1 LNHNV and CDR2 YYDKDF come from the germline V gene (reference sequence). The CDR3 runs to 22 residues. Here the CDR3 reads CATSRGPPDGPRDSANTGELFF. The DNA for the CDR3 is TGTGCCACCAGCAGAGGTCCTCCCGACGGGCCCCGGGACAGCGCTAACACCGGGGAGCTGTTTTTT.

The rearrangement links TRBV6-5 to TRBJ2-1, with 8 bases aligning to TRBD2. The CDR3 is 16 amino acids. V shed 3 bases, J shed 3 bases, and the junction held 7 bases outside the gene matches. The V gene's germline CDR1 is MNHEY and CDR2 SVGAGI. For the CDR3, the DNA is TGTGCCAGCAGTTATGGGGCGGGGGGATACTACAATGAGCAGTTCTTC. Translated: CASSYGAGGYYNEQFF.

This chain joins TRBV19 and TRBJ2-7; TRBD2 aligns across 9 bases. Germline lookup yields CDR1 LNHDA and CDR2 SQIVND (reference sequence). This CDR3 has 15 residues. Trimming at V came to 5 bases and at J to 4 bases, leaving 9 bases not matched to a gene. CDR3: CASSPRAGGGYEQYF. The CDR3 DNA sequence: TGTGCCAGTAGTCCGAGAGCGGGGGGAGGATACGAGCAGTACTTC. Supplemented by reference TRBV19 and TRBJ2-7, the full variable domain reads DGGITQSPKYLFRKEGQNVTLSCEQNLNHDAMYWYRQDPGQGLRLIYYSQIVNDFQKGDIAEGYSVSREKKESFPLTVTSAQKNPTAFYLCASSPRAGGGYEQYFGPGTRLTVT.

The CDR3: CASSFGDGRTDTQYF. The CDR3 DNA reads TGTGCCAGCAGTTTTGGGGACGGACGCACAGATACGCAGTATTTT. The chain has TRBV27 and TRBJ2-3; D is perhaps TRBD1 or TRBD2 (5 bases each). V was trimmed by 3 bases and J by 1 base, leaving 11 bases between them. CDR3 length: 15 amino acids. CDR1 and CDR2 from the germline V gene are MNHEY and SMNVEV (reference sequence).

The chain carries TRBV2 and TRBJ1-1, with 9 bases that match TRBD1. Per the germline V gene, CDR1 is SNHLY and CDR2 is FYNNEI. The length of the CDR3 is 14 residues. V was pared by 7 bases and J by 3 bases, with 6 bases of the junction left unmatched. For the CDR3, the DNA is TGTGCCAGCAAAGTGACAGGGGGGGACACTGAAGCTTTCTTT. Its translation: CASKVTGGDTEAFF.

J is TRBJ2-3 and V is TRBV16, with D perhaps TRBD1 (5 bases). The CDR3 has 14 amino acids. The V and J ends lost 8 bases and 1 base respectively, with 13 bases between them. The germline CDR1 and CDR2 sequences are KGHSY and FQNENV. CDR3 coding DNA: TGTGCCAGCCTCCAAGTAGGGGGCACAGATACGCAGTATTTT. It yields the protein CASLQVGGTDTQYF. The full variable domain, rest sourced from reference TRBV16 and TRBJ2-3, is GEEVAQTPKHLVRGEGQKAKLYCAPIKGHSYVFWYQQVLKNEFKFLISFQNENVFDETGMPKERFSAKCLPNSPCSLEIQATKLEDSAVYFCASLQVGGTDTQYFGPGTRLTVL.

The chain links TRBV6-1 to TRBJ1-2; TRBD1 aligns across 8 bases. The CDR3 has 15 amino acids. The germline CDR1 and CDR2 sequences are MNHNS and SASEGT. J gave up 12 bases and V 5 bases, and 17 bases lay outside the gene matches. The CDR3 region is CASSRLTGESKRDTF. For the CDR3, the DNA is TGTGCCAGCAGTAGACTGACAGGGGAGTCTAAGAGGGACACCTTC.

The V and J genes are TRBV15 and TRBJ1-2, with 9 bases aligning to TRBD1. CDR1 and CDR2 from the germline V gene are LNHNV and YYDKDF (reference sequence). The V segment lost 3 bases and the J segment 8 bases; nucleotides outside the gene matches: 10. CDR3 length: 15 amino acids. The CDR3 DNA follows: TGTGCCACCAGCAGCCCGGGACAGGGCCCTTTCGGCTACACCTTC. It encodes CATSSPGQGPFGYTF.

V gene TRBV6-6 combines with J gene TRBJ2-3; 11 bases fit TRBD2. There are 16 residues in the CDR3. Trimming at V came to 6 bases and at J to 4 bases, leaving 9 bases not matched to a gene. Per germline, CDR1 MNHNY and CDR2 SVGAGI (reference sequence). DNA for the CDR3: TGTGCCAGCAGGGACCTACCGGGACTAGCGGCAGATACGCAGTATTTT. Translation gives CASRDLPGLAADTQYF.